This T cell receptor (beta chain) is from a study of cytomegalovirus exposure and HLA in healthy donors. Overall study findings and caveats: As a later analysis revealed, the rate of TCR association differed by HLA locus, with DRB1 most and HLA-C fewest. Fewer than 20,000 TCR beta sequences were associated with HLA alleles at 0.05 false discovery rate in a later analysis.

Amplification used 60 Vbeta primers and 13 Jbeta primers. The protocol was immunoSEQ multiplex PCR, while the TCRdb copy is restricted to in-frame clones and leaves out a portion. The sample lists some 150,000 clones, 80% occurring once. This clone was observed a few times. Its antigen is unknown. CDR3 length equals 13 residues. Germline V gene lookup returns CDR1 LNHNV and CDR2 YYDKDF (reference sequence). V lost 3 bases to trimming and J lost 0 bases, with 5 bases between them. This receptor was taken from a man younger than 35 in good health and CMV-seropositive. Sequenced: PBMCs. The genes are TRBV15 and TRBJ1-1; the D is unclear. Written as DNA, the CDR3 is TGTGCCACCAGCAGTTATATGAACACTGAAGCTTTCTTT. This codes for CATSSYMNTEAFF. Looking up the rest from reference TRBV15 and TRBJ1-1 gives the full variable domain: DAMVIQNPRYQVTQFGKPVTLSCSQTLNHNVMYWYQQKSSQAPKLLFHYYDKDFNNEADTPDNFQSRRPNTSFCFLDIRSPGLGDTAMYLCATSSYMNTEAFFGQGTRLTVV.